The 30 T cell receptor beta chains below were found in one sample sequenced in a study of regulatory and conventional T cells in RAG deficiency. The table came from immunoSEQ multiplex PCR; TCRdb's copy has only in-frame clones and leaves some out. The sample shows tens of thousands of clones, about 89% of them seen only once. The sample also formed part of further work on regulatory T cells. From that paper: The PCR used 52 TRBV and 13 TRBJ primers.

Sequencing input: CD8+ T cells sorted from blood. The receptor source for this set is a human donor in good health.

The V gene is TRBV28, the J gene TRBJ2-5; no clear D. V lost 2 bases, J lost 2 bases, and 12 bases lay in between. Germline V CDR1 and CDR2: MDHEN, SYDVKM. This CDR3 region has 15 residues. CDR3 DNA sequence: TGTGCCAGCAGTTTAGGAGCACAACTACAAGAGACCCAGTACTTC. This codes for CASSLGAQLQETQYF.

CDR3 in amino acids: CASSPLAGQYNEQFF. CDR3 in DNA: TGTGCCAGCAGTCCACTAGCGGGACAGTACAATGAGCAGTTCTTC. The chain carries TRBV6-5 and TRBJ2-1; 10 nucleotides match TRBD2. The ends lost 5 bases at V and 4 bases at J; junction bases unmatched: 5. The CDR3 contains 15 residues. Germline V CDR1 and CDR2: MNHEY, SVGAGI.

The chain has TRBV29-1 and TRBJ1-1; 8 bases map to TRBD1. This CDR3 spans 14 amino acids. Germline V gives CDR1 SQVTM, CDR2 ANQGSEA. The J segment lost 3 bases and the V segment lost 6 bases, leaving 9 bases of the junction unmatched. The CDR3 loop is CSVEPGGWDTEAFF. The CDR3 nucleotides are TGCAGCGTAGAACCAGGGGGCTGGGACACTGAAGCTTTCTTT.

Regarding this clone: One end of the junction varies from germline; a read error may be responsible. V and J are TRBV7-2 and TRBJ2-2; D gene uncertain. The CDR3 extends over 16 amino acids. In germline, CDR1 is SGHTA, CDR2 FQGNSA. This CDR3 reads CASTLVTTPNTGELFF. CDR3 nucleotides: TGTGCCAGCACCTTAGTAACGACTCCAAACACCGGGGAGCTGTTTTTT.

A single count supports this clone. The J gene is TRBJ2-7, the V gene TRBV18, with D possibly TRBD2 on 6 matching bases. V shed 5 bases and J shed 3 bases, with 20 bases lying between them. The germline V gene encodes CDR1 KGHSH and CDR2 LQKENI. CDR3 length equals 16 residues. The CDR3 DNA sequence: TGTGCCAGCTCATCCAAGGCGGGGCGATTCAACTACGAGCAGTACTTC. As protein: CASSSKAGRFNYEQYF.

The chain is built from TRBV18 and TRBJ1-5, with a tentative D call TRBD1 (6 bases). This CDR3 region has 14 residues. Trimming took off 6 bases at V and 6 bases at J, with 15 bases between the two ends. Germline V gives CDR1 KGHSH, CDR2 LQKENI. The CDR3 nucleotides are TGTGCCAGCTCTCAAGGACAGACAGGTCAGCCCCAGCATTTT. Protein product: CASSQGQTGQPQHF.

This clone was picked up one time. The chain employs TRBV2 and TRBJ2-7; 8 bases align to TRBD2. The ends lost 4 bases at V and 5 bases at J; junction bases unmatched: 10. CDR1 and CDR2 (germline): SNHLY, FYNNEI. The CDR3 is 15 amino acids. The CDR3 protein is CASSGEGTSVDEQYF. The DNA of the CDR3 is TGTGCCAGCAGTGGAGAAGGGACTAGTGTCGACGAGCAGTACTTC. The full variable domain, in which reference TRBV2 and TRBJ2-7 provide the parts outside the CDR3, is EPEVTQTPSHQVTQMGQEVILRCVPISNHLYFYWYRQILGQKVEFLVSFYNNEISEKSEIFDDQFSVERPDGSNFTLKIRSTKLEDSAMYFCASSGEGTSVDEQYFGPGTRLTVT.

This chain connects TRBV5-1 to TRBJ2-3; D gene unclear. Trimming took 0 bases from V and 0 from J, leaving 20 bases between them. From germline, CDR1 is SGHRS and CDR2 YFSETQ. The CDR3 loop spans 19 amino acids. CDR3 DNA sequence: TGCGCCAGCAGCTTGGAAAACGGCGGTCTTAGCCTTAGCACAGATACGCAGTATTTT. It encodes CASSLENGGLSLSTDTQYF. Supplemented by reference TRBV5-1 and TRBJ2-3, the full variable domain reads KAGVTQTPRYLIKTRGQQVTLSCSPISGHRSVSWYQQTPGQGLQFLFEYFSETQRNKGNFPGRFSGRQFSNSRSEMNVSTLELGDSALYLCASSLENGGLSLSTDTQYFGPGTRLTVL.

V usage is TRBV28 and J usage is TRBJ1-6; the D gene is possibly TRBD1 (6 bases). Germline lookup yields CDR1 MDHEN and CDR2 SYDVKM. This CDR3 has 16 residues. V gave up 5 bases and J gave up 2 bases, with 13 bases separating them. The CDR3 sequence: CASSHTGSPYNSPLHF. The CDR3 DNA sequence: TGTGCCAGCAGTCACACAGGGTCCCCCTATAATTCACCCCTCCACTTT.

This chain joins TRBV6-1 and TRBJ1-1, with TRBD1 matching over 8 bases. The V gene's germline CDR1 is MNHNS and CDR2 SASEGT. J lost 3 bases, V lost 7 bases, and 10 bases had no gene match. The CDR3 totals 15 residues. The CDR3: CASTPIGTGDTEAFF. In nucleotides, the CDR3 is TGTGCCAGCACTCCAATAGGGACAGGTGACACTGAAGCTTTCTTT.

V gene TRBV10-3 combines with J gene TRBJ2-5; TRBD2 agrees at 8 bases. CDR1 is ENHRY and CDR2 is SYGVKD in the germline V gene. V shed 3 bases and J 7 bases; nucleotides not matched to a gene: 10. The CDR3 is 15 residues long. The CDR3 protein is CAISDPGGGPWTQYF. CDR3 nucleotides: TGTGCCATCAGTGACCCGGGGGGGGGCCCGTGGACCCAGTACTTC.

This sequence joins TRBV13 and TRBJ1-2; 8 positions agree with TRBD1. Trimming took 5 bases from V and 1 from J; bases not matched to a gene: 3. This CDR3 spans 14 amino acids. The V gene's germline CDR1 is PRHDT and CDR2 FYEKMQ (reference sequence). The CDR3, as DNA: TGTGCCAGCAGCCAGGGGGCGAGTAACTATGGCTACACCTTC. It is translated as CASSQGASNYGYTF.

This sequence joins TRBV29-1 and TRBJ2-1; TRBD2 matches 13 bases. The V and J ends lost 1 base and 6 bases, in that order; junction bases with no gene match: 6. The CDR3 length is 16 residues. In germline, CDR1 is SQVTM, CDR2 ANQGSEA. CDR3 coding DNA: TGCAGCGTTGAAGGGTTGACTAGCGGGGGGCTCAATGAGCAGTTCTTC. Protein sequence: CSVEGLTSGGLNEQFF.

V gene TRBV5-1 combines with J gene TRBJ2-1; D might be TRBD1 (5 bases). This CDR3 spans 13 amino acids. Trimming stripped 2 bases from V and 3 bases from J, with 6 bases between. Germline values: CDR1 SGHRS, CDR2 YFSETQ. The CDR3 sequence: CASSFQGYNEQFF. The CDR3 coding sequence is TGCGCCAGCAGCTTCCAGGGCTACAATGAGCAGTTCTTC.

V gene TRBV15 combines with J gene TRBJ1-2; tentative D call: TRBD1 (6 bases). Trimming removed 5 bases at V and 8 bases at J, with 18 bases between. This CDR3 has 14 amino acids. Germline V gene data show CDR1 as LNHNV and CDR2 as YYDKDF (reference sequence). The CDR3 loop is CATSAWTDLRGYTF. CDR3 DNA: TGTGCCACCAGCGCCTGGACAGACCTCCGGGGCTACACCTTC.

The gene calls are TRBV5-8 and TRBJ2-2; 12 bases are a match to TRBD1. The CDR3 runs 19 residues. Germline CDR1 is SGHTS and CDR2 is YDEGEE. The junction had 17 bases not matched to a gene; V was cut back by 4 bases and J by 7 bases. CDR3: CASSPPWDRGRKQDGELFF. CDR3 nucleotides: TGTGCCAGCAGCCCCCCTTGGGACAGGGGGCGGAAACAAGACGGGGAGCTGTTTTTT.

The chain recombines TRBV4-1 with TRBJ2-3; 10 bases match TRBD1. Germline trimming cut 3 bases from V and 2 bases from J; bases unmatched to any gene: 5. Germline-derived CDR1 and CDR2 are MGHRA and YSYEKL. The CDR3 runs 16 residues. CDR3 in amino acids: CASSQGQGLFTDTQYF. The DNA of the CDR3 is TGCGCCAGCAGCCAGGGACAGGGGCTTTTCACAGATACGCAGTATTTT.

The chain joins TRBV19 to TRBJ1-3; D may be TRBD1 (6 bases). Trimming removed 3 bases from V and 7 bases from J, with 13 bases in between. This CDR3 region has 14 residues. CDR1 is LNHDA and CDR2 is SQIVND in the germline V gene (reference sequence). The CDR3 region is CASSIGQGTNTIYF. CDR3 nucleotide sequence: TGTGCCAGTAGTATTGGGCAGGGGACGAACACCATATATTTT.

This sequence joins TRBV18 and TRBJ2-7; D is possibly TRBD1 (5 bases). This CDR3 spans 12 amino acids. From germline, CDR1 is KGHSH and CDR2 LQKENI. Trimming cost V 2 bases and J 7 bases, with 9 bases left between them. Here the CDR3 DNA reads TGTGCCAGCTCACCAAAGGGGTCTGAGCAGTACTTC. Protein product: CASSPKGSEQYF.

The chain employs TRBV7-9 and TRBJ2-5; no firm D call. Germline values: CDR1 SEHNR, CDR2 FQNEAQ (reference sequence). With 1 base removed from V and 4 bases from J, the gap between germline ends came to 16 bases. The CDR3 sequence is 16 residues long. This CDR3 is CASSLVGWRNLETQYF. In DNA form, the CDR3 reads TGTGCCAGCAGCTTAGTAGGTTGGCGGAACCTAGAGACCCAGTACTTC.

This clone showed up just once. The chain has TRBV11-3 and TRBJ2-5; D is ambiguous. CDR1 is SGHNT and CDR2 is YENEEA in the germline V gene. Trimming stripped 5 bases from V and 2 bases from J, with 15 bases between. This CDR3 has 15 amino acids. This CDR3 reads CASSGRGGAQETQYF. DNA for the CDR3: TGTGCCAGCAGCGGGCGTGGTGGTGCGCAAGAGACCCAGTACTTC.

This clone appeared a few times. The identical CDR3 is also encoded by other nucleotide sequences in the sample. This chain joins TRBV19 and TRBJ2-7; 7 bases map to TRBD2. The germline V gene encodes CDR1 LNHDA and CDR2 SQIVND (reference sequence). This CDR3 contains 14 residues. V dropped 5 bases and J dropped 3; count of bases not matched to a gene: 7. The CDR3 bases are TGTGCCAGTAGTCCCACTGGCGGGAGCTACGAGCAGTACTTC. Protein product: CASSPTGGSYEQYF.

V gene TRBV4-1 combines with J gene TRBJ2-3, with D maybe TRBD2 (5 bases). This CDR3 has 16 residues. V lost 0 bases and J 3 bases, leaving 13 bases between the germline ends. Per germline, CDR1 MGHRA and CDR2 YSYEKL. CDR3 region: CASSQERVRETDTQYF. The CDR3 DNA follows: TGCGCCAGCAGCCAAGAGAGGGTAAGAGAAACAGATACGCAGTATTTT.

This clone appeared a few times. This chain connects TRBV6-1 to TRBJ2-1; 7 bases line up with TRBD1. Germline lookup yields CDR1 MNHNS and CDR2 SASEGT. Trimming removed 8 bases from V and 7 bases from J; junction bases left unmatched: 11. The CDR3 has 14 residues. CDR3 residues: CASSVTGEKNEQFF. DNA for the CDR3: TGTGCCAGCTCCGTCACAGGGGAGAAGAATGAGCAGTTCTTC.

The chain links TRBV30 to TRBJ2-1, with TRBD2 matching 10 bases. Trimming took 0 bases from V and 3 from J; bases not matched to a gene: 8. Germline CDR1 reads GTSNPN; CDR2 reads SVGIG (reference sequence). The CDR3 is made up of 17 amino acids. In DNA form, the CDR3 reads TGTGCCTGGAGTGTAGTGGATAGCGGGAGGTACTACAATGAGCAGTTCTTC. Its protein is CAWSVVDSGRYYNEQFF. Complete variable domain (other parts from reference TRBV30 and TRBJ2-1): SQTIHQWPATLVQPVGSPLSLECTVEGTSNPNLYWYRQAAGRGLQLLFYSVGIGQISSEVPQNLSASRPQDRQFILSSKKLLLSDSGFYLCAWSVVDSGRYYNEQFFGPGTRLTVL.

The J gene is TRBJ2-2, the V gene TRBV27, with TRBD1 identical over 7 bases. The J segment lost 2 bases and the V segment lost 5 bases, leaving 11 bases of the junction unmatched. The CDR3 runs 17 residues. The germline V gene has CDR1 MNHEY and CDR2 SMNVEV (reference sequence). The CDR3 coding sequence is TGTGCCAGCAGTATGCCCCCGGGACAGCTAAACACCGGGGAGCTGTTTTTT. This codes for CASSMPPGQLNTGELFF.

This chain uses TRBV15 with TRBJ1-5, with 7 bases aligning to TRBD1. CDR3 length equals 17 residues. Germline V gene lookup returns CDR1 LNHNV and CDR2 YYDKDF (reference sequence). Trimming cost V 8 bases and J 2 bases; bases outside gene matches: 15. The CDR3: CATESGTANLGNQPQHF. CDR3 nucleotide sequence: TGTGCCACCGAAAGTGGGACAGCCAATTTGGGCAATCAGCCCCAGCATTTT.

The chain uses TRBV27 and TRBJ1-2; 9 bases line up with TRBD1. Germline CDR1 is MNHEY and CDR2 is SMNVEV (reference sequence). With V trimmed by 8 bases and J by 0 bases, 7 bases remained unmatched. The CDR3 has 15 amino acids. The DNA for the CDR3 is TGTGCCAGCTCCCCGGGACAGGGAGCTAACTATGGCTACACCTTC. Encoded protein: CASSPGQGANYGYTF.

This clone was detected only a few times. This chain uses TRBV7-6 with TRBJ2-5; no clear D gene. In germline, CDR1 is SGHVS, CDR2 FNYEAQ. The CDR3 loop spans 13 amino acids. V was clipped by 3 bases and J by 5 bases, with 10 bases between them. The CDR3 is CASSFDVGETQYF. CDR3 nucleotides: TGTGCCAGCAGCTTCGACGTAGGCGAGACCCAGTACTTC.

The chain is built from TRBV13 and TRBJ2-2, with TRBD2 matching over 8 bases. In germline, CDR1 is PRHDT, CDR2 FYEKMQ (reference sequence). Trimming took 7 bases from V and 4 from J; bases not matched to a gene: 17. This CDR3 is 18 amino acids long. This CDR3 is CASTMRRGGPAVTGELFF. The DNA for the CDR3 is TGTGCCAGCACAATGCGTCGGGGGGGTCCGGCGGTCACCGGGGAGCTGTTTTTT.